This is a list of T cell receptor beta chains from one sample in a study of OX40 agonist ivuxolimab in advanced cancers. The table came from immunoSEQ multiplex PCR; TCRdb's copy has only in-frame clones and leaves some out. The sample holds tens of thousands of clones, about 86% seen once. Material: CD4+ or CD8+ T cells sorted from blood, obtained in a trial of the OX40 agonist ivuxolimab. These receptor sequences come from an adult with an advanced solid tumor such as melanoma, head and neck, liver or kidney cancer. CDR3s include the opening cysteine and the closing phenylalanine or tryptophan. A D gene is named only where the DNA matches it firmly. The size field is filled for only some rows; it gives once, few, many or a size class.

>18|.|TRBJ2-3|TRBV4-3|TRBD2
TGCGCCAGCAGCCAAGACGCCGGGCTAGCGGGCCTCACAGATACGCAGTATTTT
CASSQDAGLAGLTDTQYF
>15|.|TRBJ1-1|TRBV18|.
TGTGCCAGCTCACCGGGGTGGGCCCCGAACACTGAAGCTTTCTTT
CASSPGWAPNTEAFF
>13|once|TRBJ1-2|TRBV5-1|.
TGCGCCAGCAGCCCGGACGGAATCTATGGCTACACCTTC
CASSPDGIYGYTF
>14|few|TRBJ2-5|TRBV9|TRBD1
TGTGCCAGCAGCGCAGGACAGGGTTGGGAGACCCAGTACTTC
CASSAGQGWETQYF
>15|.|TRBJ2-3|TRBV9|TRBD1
TGTGCCAGCAGCGTCGGGACAGGGGGAGGGGATACGCAGTATTTT
CASSVGTGGGDTQYF
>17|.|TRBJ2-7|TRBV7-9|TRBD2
TGTGCCAGCAGCTTTGAGACTAGCGGGGCGCGCTCCTACGAGCAGTACTTC
CASSFETSGARSYEQYF
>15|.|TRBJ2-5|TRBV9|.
TGTGCCAGCAGCGTAGACCCGGGGACCCAAGAGACCCAGTACTTC
CASSVDPGTQETQYF
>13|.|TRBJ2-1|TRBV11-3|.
TGTGCCAGCAGCTTAAGGGGATTTAATGAGCAGTTCTTC
CASSLRGFNEQFF
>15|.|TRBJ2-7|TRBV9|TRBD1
TGTGCCAGCAGCGTAGCCGGGACAGCCGCCTACGAGCAGTACTTC
CASSVAGTAAYEQYF
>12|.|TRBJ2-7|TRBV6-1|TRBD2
TGTGCCAGCGGGGGACTAGCGACCGAGCAGTACTTC
CASGGLATEQYF
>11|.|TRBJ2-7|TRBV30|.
TGTGCCTGGAGTCTGGGGGGTGAGCAGTACTTC
CAWSLGGEQYF
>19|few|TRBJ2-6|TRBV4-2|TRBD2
TGTGCCAGCAGCCAAGAACTAGCGGGGGGGCTTGACTGGGCCAACGTCCTGACTTTC
CASSQELAGGLDWANVLTF
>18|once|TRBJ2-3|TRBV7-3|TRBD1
TGTGCCAGCAGCTTAAGAGGGACAGGGGGCGTTGGGACAGATACGCAGTATTTT
CASSLRGTGGVGTDTQYF